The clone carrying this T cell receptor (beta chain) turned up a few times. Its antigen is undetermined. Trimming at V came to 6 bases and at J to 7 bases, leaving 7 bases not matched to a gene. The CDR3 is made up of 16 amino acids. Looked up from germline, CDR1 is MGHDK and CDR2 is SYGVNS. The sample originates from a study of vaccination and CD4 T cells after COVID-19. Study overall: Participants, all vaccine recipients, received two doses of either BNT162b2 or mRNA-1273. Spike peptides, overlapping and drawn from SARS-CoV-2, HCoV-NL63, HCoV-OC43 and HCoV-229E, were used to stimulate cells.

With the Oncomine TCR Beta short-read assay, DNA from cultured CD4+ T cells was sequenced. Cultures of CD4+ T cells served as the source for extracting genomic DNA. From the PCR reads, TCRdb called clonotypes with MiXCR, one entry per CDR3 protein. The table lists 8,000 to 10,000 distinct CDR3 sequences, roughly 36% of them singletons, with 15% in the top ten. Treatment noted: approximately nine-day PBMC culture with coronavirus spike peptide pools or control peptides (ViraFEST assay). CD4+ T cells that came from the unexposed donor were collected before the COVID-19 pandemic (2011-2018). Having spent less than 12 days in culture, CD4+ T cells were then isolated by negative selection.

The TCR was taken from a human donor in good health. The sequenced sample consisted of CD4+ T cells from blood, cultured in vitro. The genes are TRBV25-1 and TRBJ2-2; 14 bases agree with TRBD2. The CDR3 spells CASSPRGLAGVGELFF. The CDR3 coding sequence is TGTGCCAGCAGCCCCAGGGGACTAGCGGGAGTCGGGGAGCTGTTTTTT.